This T cell receptor beta chain was sequenced in a study of T cell responses to AZD1222 COVID-19 vaccine. Study in general: The analysis combined second doses at about 4 or about 12 weeks. Findings and caveats of the study: Clonal diversity may have been underestimated in mostly white British donors.

The CDR3 runs 12 residues. Trimming cost V 0 bases and J 4 bases, with 2 bases left between them. Per germline, CDR1 SGHNT and CDR2 YENEEA. Some clones are missing from TCRdb's copy, which holds only in-frame ones; the method was immunoSEQ multiplex PCR. The data contain roughly 72,000 clones, roughly 85% of them singletons. Worth noting for this clone: Its specificity is unknown.

Specimen: peripheral blood, collected on day 0 of AZD1222 vaccination. This receptor was taken from an adult in good health. V usage is TRBV11-3 and J usage is TRBJ2-3, with no clear D. The CDR3 loop is CASSLESDTQYF. Here the CDR3 DNA reads TGTGCCAGCAGCTTAGAATCAGATACGCAGTATTTT.